This T cell receptor beta chain was captured in a study of CD8 T cells in Susac syndrome. Notes on the study in general: The TCR sequencing and HLA analysis in the study involved a relatively small number of individuals, as the study acknowledged.

Sequencing of TCR beta drew on CD8+ and CD4+ T cells from blood. Healthy donors matched for age and sex were used as controls. Trimming removed 6 bases at V and 3 bases at J, with 15 bases between. The germline V gene encodes CDR1 SQVTM and CDR2 ANQGSEA. The CDR3 extends over 13 amino acids. Remarks on this clonotype: Antigen: not known.

An input of about 0.45 to 1 ug of RNA was subjected to reverse transcription using random hexamers. The method of amplification for TCR beta CDR3 was immunoSEQ multiplex PCR, covering 54 Vbeta and 13 Jbeta. Via MiXCR, TCRdb re-called the immunoSEQ multiplex PCR reads, giving one row per CDR3 protein. In the table there are some 100,000 distinct CDR3 sequences, approximately 91% of which are singletons. Sequences were obtained from CD4+ T cells from PBMCs. This chain connects TRBV29-1 to TRBJ2-7; tentative D call: TRBD2 (6 bases). This TCR derives from a human donor in good health. The CDR3 loop is CSVGTYQNYEQYF. In DNA form, the CDR3 reads TGCAGCGTGGGGACTTATCAGAACTACGAGCAGTACTTC.